These T cell receptor beta chains were read from a single sample in a study of vaccination effects on CD4 cells after COVID-19. Libraries were prepared by immunoSEQ multiplex PCR; TCRdb keeps only in-frame clonotypes and omits some of them. The table shows tens of thousands of clones, with around 70% occurring only once. No cognate antigen is known for these TCRs. The sample here was CD4+ T cells from PBMCs cultured without peptide, taken before COVID-19 vaccination. The receptors shown here come from a human donor who received a COVID-19 vaccine. Each CDR3 is given with its conserved first and last residue. The order of the fields is clone size, J gene, D gene, V gene, CDR3 protein, CDR3 DNA. D genes are given only for firm matches. Only part of the rows carry a size: once, few, many, or a class if the clone is expanded.

abundance: -; j_gene: TRBJ1-2; d_gene: -; v_gene: TRBV27; CDR3aa: CASRGRGLRNYGYTF; CDR3nt: TGTGCCAGCAGAGGAAGGGGATTGAGAAACTATGGCTACACCTTC
abundance: few; j_gene: TRBJ2-1; d_gene: TRBD2; v_gene: TRBV18; CDR3aa: CASSPPSSGGANEQFF; CDR3nt: TGTGCCAGCTCACCACCATCTAGCGGGGGGGCAAATGAGCAGTTCTTC
abundance: -; j_gene: TRBJ2-2; d_gene: TRBD2; v_gene: TRBV5-1; CDR3aa: CASSSRAGATGELFF; CDR3nt: TGCGCCAGCAGCTCACGAGCGGGAGCCACCGGGGAGCTGTTTTTT
abundance: -; j_gene: TRBJ2-4; d_gene: -; v_gene: TRBV4-1; CDR3aa: CASSQDRGRIVAKNIQYF; CDR3nt: TGCGCCAGCAGCCAAGATAGGGGCAGGATAGTAGCCAAAAACATTCAGTACTTC
abundance: -; j_gene: TRBJ2-6; d_gene: -; v_gene: TRBV5-1; CDR3aa: CASSGANVLTF; CDR3nt: TGCGCCAGCTCTGGGGCCAACGTCCTGACTTTC
abundance: few; j_gene: TRBJ1-5; d_gene: -; v_gene: TRBV2; CDR3aa: CASSETPGQPQHF; CDR3nt: TGTGCCAGCAGTGAAACCCCGGGACAGCCCCAGCATTTT
abundance: -; j_gene: TRBJ2-2; d_gene: -; v_gene: TRBV7-2; CDR3aa: CASSLAFTTGELFF; CDR3nt: TGTGCCAGCAGCTTAGCCTTTACCACCGGGGAGCTGTTTTTT
abundance: -; j_gene: TRBJ1-6; d_gene: -; v_gene: TRBV5-1; CDR3aa: CASSLEGNNSPLHF; CDR3nt: TGCGCCAGCAGCTTGGAAGGGAATAATTCACCCCTCCACTTT
abundance: -; j_gene: TRBJ2-1; d_gene: -; v_gene: TRBV5-5; CDR3aa: CASSLAPNSYNEQFF; CDR3nt: TGTGCCAGCAGCTTGGCGCCAAACTCCTACAATGAGCAGTTCTTC
abundance: -; j_gene: TRBJ1-3; d_gene: -; v_gene: TRBV7-9; CDR3aa: CASSGLYRGNTIYF; CDR3nt: TGTGCCAGCTCCGGACTCTACAGGGGAAACACCATATATTTT
abundance: -; j_gene: TRBJ2-1; d_gene: TRBD2; v_gene: TRBV7-9; CDR3aa: CASSPSGRVIDEQFF; CDR3nt: TGTGCCAGCAGCCCCAGCGGGAGAGTCATCGATGAGCAGTTCTTC
abundance: -; j_gene: TRBJ2-4; d_gene: -; v_gene: TRBV3-1/TRBV3-2; CDR3aa: CASSQEYVAKNIQYF; CDR3nt: TGTGCCAGCAGCCAAGAATATGTAGCCAAAAACATTCAGTACTTC
abundance: -; j_gene: TRBJ1-2; d_gene: -; v_gene: TRBV7-2; CDR3aa: CASSLGGPLYGYTF; CDR3nt: TGTGCCAGCAGCTTAGGGGGACCCCTATATGGCTACACCTTC
abundance: once; j_gene: TRBJ1-6; d_gene: TRBD1; v_gene: TRBV5-4; CDR3aa: CASSEGQPNSPLHF; CDR3nt: TGTGCCAGCAGCGAGGGACAGCCGAATTCACCCCTCCACTTT
abundance: -; j_gene: TRBJ2-1; d_gene: TRBD2; v_gene: TRBV4-1; CDR3aa: CASSHGPGLDPNEQFF; CDR3nt: TGCGCCAGCAGCCACGGCCCGGGACTAGACCCCAATGAGCAGTTCTTC
abundance: -; j_gene: TRBJ2-1; d_gene: -; v_gene: TRBV7-8; CDR3aa: CASSLAVAAVGGQFF; CDR3nt: TGTGCCAGCAGCTTAGCGGTGGCAGCGGTCGGGGGGCAGTTCTTC
abundance: -; j_gene: TRBJ1-5; d_gene: -; v_gene: TRBV6-6; CDR3aa: CASSSVLLNQPQHF; CDR3nt: TGTGCCAGCAGCTCGGTCCTCCTCAATCAGCCCCAGCATTTT
abundance: -; j_gene: TRBJ2-1; d_gene: TRBD2; v_gene: TRBV7-8; CDR3aa: CASSLELAGAYNEQFF; CDR3nt: TGTGCCAGCAGCTTAGAACTAGCGGGGGCATACAATGAGCAGTTCTTC
abundance: -; j_gene: TRBJ1-1; d_gene: -; v_gene: TRBV10-3; CDR3aa: CAISDEGGTEAFF; CDR3nt: TGTGCCATCAGTGATGAAGGGGGAACTGAAGCTTTCTTT
abundance: -; j_gene: TRBJ1-4; d_gene: -; v_gene: TRBV18; CDR3aa: CASSAGAEDEKLFF; CDR3nt: TGTGCCAGCTCCGCGGGGGCGGAGGATGAAAAACTGTTTTTT
abundance: -; j_gene: TRBJ2-1; d_gene: TRBD1; v_gene: TRBV6-2/TRBV6-3; CDR3aa: CASSYSIKVTWTGKDNEQFF; CDR3nt: TGTGCCAGCAGTTACTCGATAAAGGTGACTTGGACAGGGAAGGACAATGAGCAGTTCTTC
abundance: -; j_gene: TRBJ2-5; d_gene: TRBD2; v_gene: TRBV7-8; CDR3aa: CASSLGQGGRYTETQYF; CDR3nt: TGTGCCAGCAGCTTAGGGCAGGGAGGGAGGTATACAGAGACCCAGTACTTC
abundance: -; j_gene: TRBJ1-2; d_gene: -; v_gene: TRBV30; CDR3aa: CAWSVGGPNYGYTF; CDR3nt: TGTGCCTGGAGTGTTGGAGGGCCTAACTATGGCTACACCTTC
abundance: -; j_gene: TRBJ2-2; d_gene: TRBD2; v_gene: TRBV30; CDR3aa: CAWIRASGGSTGELFF; CDR3nt: TGTGCCTGGATTCGGGCTAGCGGGGGAAGTACCGGGGAGCTGTTTTTT
abundance: -; j_gene: TRBJ1-5; d_gene: -; v_gene: TRBV27; CDR3aa: CASSLWVTEPQHF; CDR3nt: TGTGCCAGCAGTTTATGGGTCACAGAGCCCCAGCATTTT